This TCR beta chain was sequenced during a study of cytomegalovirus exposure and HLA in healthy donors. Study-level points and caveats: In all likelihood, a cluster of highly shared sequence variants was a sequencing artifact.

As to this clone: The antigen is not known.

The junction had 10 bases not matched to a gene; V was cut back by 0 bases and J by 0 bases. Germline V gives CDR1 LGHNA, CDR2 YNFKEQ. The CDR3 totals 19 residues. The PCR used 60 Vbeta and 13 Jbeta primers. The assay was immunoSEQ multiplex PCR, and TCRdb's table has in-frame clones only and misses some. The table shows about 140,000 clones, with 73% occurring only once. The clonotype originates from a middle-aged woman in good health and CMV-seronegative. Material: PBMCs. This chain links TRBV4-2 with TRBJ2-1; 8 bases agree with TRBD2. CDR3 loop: CASSQEIQRGPNSYNEQFF. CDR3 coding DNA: TGTGCCAGCAGCCAAGAGATCCAGCGGGGGCCCAACTCCTACAATGAGCAGTTCTTC.